One and the same sample provided the 15 T cell receptor beta chains below, sequenced in a study of blood T cell repertoires in COVID-19. Here immunoSEQ multiplex PCR was the method, and the copy in TCRdb shows in-frame clones only, minus some. The sample shows 90,000 to 100,000 clones, around 82% of them seen only once. Sample: peripheral blood. Every receptor here comes from a human donor in a cohort sampled during active COVID-19.

The chain uses TRBV5-5 and TRBJ2-5, with 11 bases aligning to TRBD1. The germline V gene has CDR1 SGHKS and CDR2 YYEKEE (reference sequence). With 0 bases clipped from V and 5 bases from J, the junction kept 6 bases outside the gene matches. CDR3 length: 16 amino acids. The CDR3 is CASSLGGTGGRETQYF. The CDR3 nucleotides are TGTGCCAGCAGCTTGGGCGGGACAGGGGGGAGGGAGACCCAGTACTTC.

The chain uses TRBV11-2 and TRBJ1-1, with no clear D. The CDR3 runs to 13 residues. Germline assignment: CDR1 SGHAT and CDR2 FQNNGV. Trimming stripped 2 bases from V and 1 base from J, with 5 bases between. The CDR3, as DNA: TGTGCCAGCAGCTTAAGAGAGAACACTGAAGCTTTCTTT. It specifies CASSLRENTEAFF.

With regard to this clone: The junction and the germline gene differ at one end; a read error may be behind it. The chain employs TRBV7-7 and TRBJ2-1, with TRBD2 matching 9 bases. CDR3 length: 17 amino acids. Germline-derived CDR1 and CDR2 are SSHAT and FNYEAQ (reference sequence). CDR3 residues: CASSLKVAGASYNEQFF. CDR3 DNA sequence: TGTGCTAGCAGCTTAAAAGTAGCGGGGGCCTCCTACAATGAGCAGTTCTTC.

The genes are TRBV6-5 and TRBJ2-2, with D possibly matching TRBD2 (5 bases). The CDR3 is 14 residues long. V gave up 8 bases and J gave up 8 bases, with 18 bases separating them. Germline V gene sequence: CDR1 MNHEY, CDR2 SVGAGI. For the CDR3, the DNA is TGTGCCAGCGAAGGTCGGCGGGTGCGAGGGGAGCTGTTTTTT. Translating it yields CASEGRRVRGELFF.

The chain carries TRBV19 and TRBJ2-1; D is ambiguous. The germline CDR1 and CDR2 sequences are LNHDA and SQIVND (reference sequence). Trimming removed 5 bases from V and 9 bases from J, with 20 bases in between. The CDR3 spans 15 residues. Here the CDR3 DNA reads TGTGCCAGTAGTCCCCCCGGCACGGCGGCGGTTGAGCAGTTCTTC. Translating gives CASSPPGTAAVEQFF.

In this sample, this clone turned up a few times. The gene calls are TRBV4-2 and TRBJ2-3; tentative D call: TRBD2 (7 bases). V shed 3 bases and J shed 1 base, with 14 bases lying between them. This CDR3 region has 16 residues. Germline V gives CDR1 LGHNA, CDR2 YNFKEQ. The CDR3 nucleotides are TGTGCCAGCAGCCAGATGAAGGGGGGGGGCACAGATACGCAGTATTTT. Translation: CASSQMKGGGTDTQYF.

This clone was observed once. The gene calls are TRBV4-3 and TRBJ1-2, with 7 positions matching TRBD1. Germline CDR1 is LGHNA and CDR2 is YSLEER. This CDR3 comprises 15 residues. Trimming took 0 bases from V and 5 from J; bases not matched to a gene: 6. The CDR3, as DNA: TGCGCCAGCAGCCAAGATTTCGGGACAGCTTATGGCTACACCTTC. Protein product: CASSQDFGTAYGYTF.

This chain joins TRBV7-9 and TRBJ1-2; 8 nucleotides align to TRBD1. The germline V gene has CDR1 SEHNR and CDR2 FQNEAQ (reference sequence). V was clipped by 0 bases and J by 2 bases; unmatched bases: 2. The CDR3 runs to 15 residues. CDR3 sequence reads: CASSLAAGGNYGYTF. The CDR3 bases are TGTGCCAGCAGCTTAGCGGCAGGGGGCAACTATGGCTACACCTTC.

The chain combines TRBV5-1 with TRBJ2-1; D is undetermined. The CDR3 extends over 12 amino acids. V shed 3 bases and J shed 2 bases, with 3 bases lying between them. Germline V lookup: CDR1 SGHRS, CDR2 YFSETQ. The CDR3 here is CASSSTYNEQFF. The DNA of the CDR3 is TGCGCCAGCAGCTCTACCTACAATGAGCAGTTCTTC.

The chain uses TRBV9 and TRBJ2-3, with 8 bases fitting TRBD2. Germline values: CDR1 SGDLS, CDR2 YYNGEE. The ends lost 3 bases at V and 1 base at J; junction bases unmatched: 4. The length of the CDR3 is 15 residues. The CDR3 sequence is CASSALAGRTDTQYF. In DNA form, the CDR3 reads TGTGCCAGCAGCGCCCTAGCGGGCCGCACAGATACGCAGTATTTT. The full variable domain, completed using reference TRBV9 and TRBJ2-3, is DSGVTQTPKHLITATGQRVTLRCSPRSGDLSVYWYQQSLDQGLQFLIQYYNGEERAKGNILERFSAQQFPDLHSELNLSSLELGDSALYFCASSALAGRTDTQYFGPGTRLTVL.

The J gene is TRBJ2-1, the V gene TRBV7-2; 8 bases fit TRBD2. V lost 1 base, J lost 0 bases, and 5 bases stayed unmatched. The CDR3 runs to 17 residues. The germline V gene has CDR1 SGHTA and CDR2 FQGNSA. The CDR3 DNA sequence: TGTGCCAGCAGCTTAGGGTTCGGGGGGGCCTCCTACAATGAGCAGTTCTTC. It codes for CASSLGFGGASYNEQFF.

V gene TRBV5-1 combines with J gene TRBJ1-1; 8 nucleotides align to TRBD1. The CDR3 sequence is 15 residues long. Germline CDR1 reads SGHRS; CDR2 reads YFSETQ. Trimming cost V 4 bases and J 3 bases; bases outside gene matches: 8. CDR3 sequence reads: CASSPEQGGYTEAFF. The CDR3 region has the DNA TGCGCCAGCAGCCCGGAACAGGGGGGCTACACTGAAGCTTTCTTT.

The table lists this clone with a count of one. The J gene is TRBJ2-7, the V gene TRBV15; the match to TRBD1 covers 11 bases. The V and J ends lost 0 bases and 5 bases, in that order; junction bases with no gene match: 6. Germline V gene data show CDR1 as LNHNV and CDR2 as YYDKDF (reference sequence). The CDR3 consists of 16 residues. CDR3 loop: CATSRDYGTGGNEQYF. As DNA, the CDR3 is TGTGCCACCAGCAGAGATTACGGGACAGGGGGGAACGAGCAGTACTTC.

The chain carries TRBV28 and TRBJ2-1; perhaps TRBD2 as D (6 bases). V lost 6 bases and J lost 4, with 10 bases in between. Per the germline V gene, CDR1 is MDHEN and CDR2 is SYDVKM. The CDR3 is 13 residues long. CDR3 sequence (DNA): TGTGCCAGCAGAGGAGGGTGGTACAATGAGCAGTTCTTC. Encoded protein: CASRGGWYNEQFF.

The chain combines TRBV4-3 with TRBJ2-2; unclear D gene. CDR3 length: 15 amino acids. V dropped 1 base and J dropped 2 bases, with 8 bases sitting between them. CDR1 and CDR2 (germline): LGHNA, YSLEER. The CDR3 nucleotides read TGCGCCAGCAGCCAAGTACCTAGAAACACCGGGGAGCTGTTTTTT. Its translation is CASSQVPRNTGELFF.